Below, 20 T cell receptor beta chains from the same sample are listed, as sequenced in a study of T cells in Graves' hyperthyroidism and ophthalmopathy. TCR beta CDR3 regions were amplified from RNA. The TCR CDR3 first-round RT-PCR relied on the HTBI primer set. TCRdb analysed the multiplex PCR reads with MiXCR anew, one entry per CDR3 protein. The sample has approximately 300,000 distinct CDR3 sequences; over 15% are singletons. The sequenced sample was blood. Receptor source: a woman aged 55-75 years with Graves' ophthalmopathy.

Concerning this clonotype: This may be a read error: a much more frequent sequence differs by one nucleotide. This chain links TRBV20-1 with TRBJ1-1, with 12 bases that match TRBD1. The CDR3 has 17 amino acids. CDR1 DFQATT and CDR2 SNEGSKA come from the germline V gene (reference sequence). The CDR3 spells CSAREWDRGLFFTESFF. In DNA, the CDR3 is TGCAGTGCTAGAGAATGGGACAGGGGGCTTTTCTTCACTGAATCTTTCTTT.

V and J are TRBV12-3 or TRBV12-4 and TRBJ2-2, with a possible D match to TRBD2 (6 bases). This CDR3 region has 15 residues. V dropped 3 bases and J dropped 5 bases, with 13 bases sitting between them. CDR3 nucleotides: TGTGCCAGCAGTTTCTCCGGGAGTGCAACCGGGGAGCTGTTTTTT. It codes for CASSFSGSATGELFF.

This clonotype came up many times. The CDR3 bases are TGTGCCAGCACAGAAGACCGACAGAAAGAGACCCAGTACTTC. Protein sequence: CASTEDRQKETQYF. The V and J genes are TRBV18 and TRBJ2-5; D is possibly TRBD1 (5 bases). This CDR3 contains 14 residues. Germline lookup yields CDR1 KGHSH and CDR2 LQKENI. Trimming left V 8 bases short and J 3 bases short, with 16 bases between. Combining the CDR3 with reference TRBV18 and TRBJ2-5 gives the whole variable domain NAGVMQNPRHLVRRRGQEARLRCSPMKGHSHVYWYRQLPEEGLKFMVYLQKENIIDESGMPKERFSAEFPKEGPSILRIQQVVRGDSAAYFCASTEDRQKETQYFGPGTRLLVL.

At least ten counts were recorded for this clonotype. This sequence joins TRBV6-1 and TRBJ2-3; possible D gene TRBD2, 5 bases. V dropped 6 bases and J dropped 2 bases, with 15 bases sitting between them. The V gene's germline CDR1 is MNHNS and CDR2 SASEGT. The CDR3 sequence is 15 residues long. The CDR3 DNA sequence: TGTGCCAGCAGCCGTCAAAGCGGATTCACAGATACGCAGTATTTT. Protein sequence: CASSRQSGFTDTQYF.

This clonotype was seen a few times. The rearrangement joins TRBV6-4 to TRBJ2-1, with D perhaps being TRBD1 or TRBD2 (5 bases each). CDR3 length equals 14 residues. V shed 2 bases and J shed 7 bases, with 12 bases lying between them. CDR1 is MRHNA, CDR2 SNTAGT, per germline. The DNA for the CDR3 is TGTGCCAGCAGTGACCCCGGGGCAGGGAATGAGCAGTTCTTC. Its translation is CASSDPGAGNEQFF.

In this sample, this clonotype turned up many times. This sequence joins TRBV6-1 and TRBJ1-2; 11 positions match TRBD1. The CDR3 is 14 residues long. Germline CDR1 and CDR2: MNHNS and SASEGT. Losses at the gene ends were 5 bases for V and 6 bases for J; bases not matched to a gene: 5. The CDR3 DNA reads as TGTGCCAGCAGTCTCGGACAGGGGGCAAATGGCTACACCTTC. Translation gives CASSLGQGANGYTF.

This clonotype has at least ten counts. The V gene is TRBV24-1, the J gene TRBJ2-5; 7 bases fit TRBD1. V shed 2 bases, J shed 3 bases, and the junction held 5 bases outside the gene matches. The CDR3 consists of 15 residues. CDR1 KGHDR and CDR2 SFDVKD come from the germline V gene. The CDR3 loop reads CATSDYRDSEETQYF. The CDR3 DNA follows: TGTGCCACCAGTGATTACCGGGACAGTGAAGAGACCCAGTACTTC.

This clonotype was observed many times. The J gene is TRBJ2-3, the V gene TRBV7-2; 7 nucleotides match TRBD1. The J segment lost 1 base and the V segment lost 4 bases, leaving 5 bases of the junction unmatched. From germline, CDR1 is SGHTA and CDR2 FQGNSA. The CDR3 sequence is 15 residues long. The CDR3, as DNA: TGTGCCAGCAGCTCAAGGACAGGAGGCACAGATACGCAGTATTTT. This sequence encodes CASSSRTGGTDTQYF.

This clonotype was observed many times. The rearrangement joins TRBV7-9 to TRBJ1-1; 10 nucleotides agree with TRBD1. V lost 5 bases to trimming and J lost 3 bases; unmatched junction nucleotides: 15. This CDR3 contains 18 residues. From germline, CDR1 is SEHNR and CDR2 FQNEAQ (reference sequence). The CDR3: CASSHTQPGQGPHTEAFF. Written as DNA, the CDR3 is TGTGCCAGCAGCCACACGCAACCGGGACAGGGGCCGCACACTGAAGCTTTCTTT.

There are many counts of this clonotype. This CDR3 reads CASSLAPDGYLSYEQYF. The CDR3 bases are TGTGCCAGCAGCTTAGCTCCGGACGGGTACCTCTCCTACGAGCAGTACTTC. The chain combines TRBV11-1 with TRBJ2-7; D gene ambiguous. The V end lost 0 bases, the J end lost 0 bases, and 15 bases lay between the germline ends. Germline loops: CDR1 SGHAT, CDR2 FQDESV (reference sequence). The CDR3 has 17 residues.

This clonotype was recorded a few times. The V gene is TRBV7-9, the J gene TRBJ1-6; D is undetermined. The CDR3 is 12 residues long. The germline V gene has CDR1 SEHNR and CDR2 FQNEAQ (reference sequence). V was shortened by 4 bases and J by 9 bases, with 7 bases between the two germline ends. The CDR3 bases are TGTGCCAGCAGCTATGTGGCTTCACCCCTCCACTTT. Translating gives CASSYVASPLHF.

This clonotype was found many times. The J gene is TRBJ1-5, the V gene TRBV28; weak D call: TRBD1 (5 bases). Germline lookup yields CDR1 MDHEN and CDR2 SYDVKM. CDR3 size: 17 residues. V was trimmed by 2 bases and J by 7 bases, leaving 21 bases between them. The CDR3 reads CASSLRITLRGNQPQHF. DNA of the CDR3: TGTGCCAGCAGTTTACGGATAACTCTTAGGGGTAACCAGCCCCAGCATTTT.

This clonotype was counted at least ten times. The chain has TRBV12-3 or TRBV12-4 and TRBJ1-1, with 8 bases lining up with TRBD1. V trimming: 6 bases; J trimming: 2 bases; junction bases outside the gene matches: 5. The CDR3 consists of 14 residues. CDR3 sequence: CASRSTGVNTEAFF. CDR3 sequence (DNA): TGTGCCAGCAGATCGACAGGGGTCAACACTGAAGCTTTCTTT.

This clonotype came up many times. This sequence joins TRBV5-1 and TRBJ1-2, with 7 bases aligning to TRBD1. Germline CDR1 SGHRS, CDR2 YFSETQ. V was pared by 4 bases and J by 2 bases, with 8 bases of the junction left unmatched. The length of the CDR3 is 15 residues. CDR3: CASSPSTGFNYGYTF. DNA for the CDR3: TGCGCCAGCAGCCCCTCGACAGGGTTCAACTATGGCTACACCTTC. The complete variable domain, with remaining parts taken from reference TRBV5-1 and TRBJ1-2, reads KAGVTQTPRYLIKTRGQQVTLSCSPISGHRSVSWYQQTPGQGLQFLFEYFSETQRNKGNFPGRFSGRQFSNSRSEMNVSTLELGDSALYLCASSPSTGFNYGYTFGSGTRLTVV.

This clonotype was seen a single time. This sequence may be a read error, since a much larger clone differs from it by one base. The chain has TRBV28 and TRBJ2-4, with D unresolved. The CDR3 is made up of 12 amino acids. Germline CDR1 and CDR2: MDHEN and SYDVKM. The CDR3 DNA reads TGTGCCAGCAGTTTCCAGAGCCCCACTCAGCACTTC. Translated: CASSFQSPTQHF.

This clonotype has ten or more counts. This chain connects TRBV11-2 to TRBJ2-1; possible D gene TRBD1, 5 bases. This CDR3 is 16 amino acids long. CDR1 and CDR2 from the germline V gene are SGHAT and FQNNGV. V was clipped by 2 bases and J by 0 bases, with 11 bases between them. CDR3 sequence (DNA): TGTGCCAGCAGCTTACGGCAGGGTGGCTCCTACAATGAGCAGTTCTTC. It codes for CASSLRQGGSYNEQFF.

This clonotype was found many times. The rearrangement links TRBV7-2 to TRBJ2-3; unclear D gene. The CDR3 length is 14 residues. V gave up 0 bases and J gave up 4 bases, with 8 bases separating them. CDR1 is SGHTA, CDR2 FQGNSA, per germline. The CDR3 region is CASSLASIPDTQYF. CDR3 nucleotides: TGTGCCAGCAGCTTAGCTTCGATCCCAGATACGCAGTATTTT.

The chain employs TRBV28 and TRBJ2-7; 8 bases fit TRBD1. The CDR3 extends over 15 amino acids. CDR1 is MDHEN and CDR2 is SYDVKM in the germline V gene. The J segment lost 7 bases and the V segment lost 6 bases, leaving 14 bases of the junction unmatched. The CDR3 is CASSTGTGYPREQYF. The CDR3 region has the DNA TGTGCCAGCAGCACCGGGACAGGATACCCTAGGGAGCAGTACTTC.

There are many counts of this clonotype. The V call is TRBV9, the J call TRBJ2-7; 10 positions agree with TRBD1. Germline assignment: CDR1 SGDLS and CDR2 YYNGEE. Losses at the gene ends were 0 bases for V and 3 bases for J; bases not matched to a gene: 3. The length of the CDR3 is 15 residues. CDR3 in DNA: TGTGCCAGCAGCGTAGGACAGGGGGCCTACTACGAGCAGTACTTC. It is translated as CASSVGQGAYYEQYF.

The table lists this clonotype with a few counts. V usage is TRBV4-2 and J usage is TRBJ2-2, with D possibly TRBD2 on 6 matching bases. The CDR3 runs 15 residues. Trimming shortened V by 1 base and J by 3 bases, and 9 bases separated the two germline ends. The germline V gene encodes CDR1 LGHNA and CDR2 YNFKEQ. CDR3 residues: CASSQGGGDTGELFF. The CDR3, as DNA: TGTGCCAGCAGCCAAGGAGGAGGGGACACCGGGGAGCTGTTTTTT.